Listed below are T cell receptor beta chains from one sample, sequenced in a study of preoperative IRX-2 immunotherapy in early breast cancer. The assay was immunoSEQ multiplex PCR, and TCRdb's table has in-frame clones only and misses some. The sample includes around 95,000 clones, about nine tenths of them seen just once. Material: tumor tissue, obtained after IRX-2 immunotherapy. The origin of the receptors is a human donor with breast cancer. CDR3s include the opening cysteine and the closing phenylalanine or tryptophan. D genes are given only for firm matches.

cdr3_length j_call d_call v_call cdr3_aa
14 TRBJ1-1 TRBD1 TRBV5-1 CASSTGQVNTEAFF
16 TRBJ2-1 - TRBV5-1 CASSLVGGVAGNEQFF
14 TRBJ2-7 - TRBV6-8 CASSYSRANYEQYF
15 TRBJ1-1 - TRBV30 CAWSVKAGKRIEAFF
16 TRBJ2-7 - TRBV5-1 CASSLGGGSVNYEQYF
14 TRBJ1-2 TRBD1 TRBV6-8 CASSYSGTVYGYTF
12 TRBJ1-4 TRBD1 TRBV19 CASTGQAEKLFF
14 TRBJ1-4 - TRBV29-1 CSATSSTTNEKLFF
15 TRBJ1-6 - TRBV30 CAWSGRRGARSPLHF
14 TRBJ1-1 TRBD1 TRBV18 CASSTSGGNTEAFF
18 TRBJ2-2 TRBD2 TRBV19 CASSIVGRAGSNTGELFF
13 TRBJ1-1 - TRBV28 CASSLRGGCEAFF
13 TRBJ1-3 TRBD1 TRBV28 CASRGQQRNTIYF
17 TRBJ2-4 TRBD2 TRBV28 CASSGAGLAGRGDIQYF
13 TRBJ1-5 - TRBV28 CASSLQINQPQHF
14 TRBJ2-7 - TRBV18 CASSPPGVPYEQYF
15 TRBJ1-4 - TRBV5-1 CASSLDLRGNEKLFF
17 TRBJ2-1 - TRBV7-7 CASSLAPTSVTYNEQFF
14 TRBJ2-3 - TRBV29-1 CSVERQLSTDTQYF
15 TRBJ2-5 - TRBV11-3 CASSREGNVGETQYF
15 TRBJ2-5 - TRBV15 CATSRTRGKQETQYF
16 TRBJ2-3 TRBD1 TRBV25-1 CASSELGTGDTDTQYF
16 TRBJ2-1 - TRBV7-6 CASSSSGISSYNEQFF
16 TRBJ2-1 - TRBV28 CASSPPTGRGGNEQFF
15 TRBJ2-1 - TRBV19 CASSAGTHIYNEQFF
15 TRBJ1-2 - TRBV6-8 CASSYSRGPNYGYTF
18 TRBJ2-1 TRBD2 TRBV12-5 CASGLLTPGLAVPNEQFF
15 TRBJ1-2 TRBD1 TRBV30 CAWSLTPGQLYGYTF
18 TRBJ2-6 - TRBV19 CASSILGRDHSGANVLTF
15 TRBJ2-2 TRBD2 TRBV5-1 CASSSGGHGTGELFF
14 TRBJ1-4 TRBD1 TRBV5-1 CASSWGQGGEKLFF
12 TRBJ1-2 - TRBV6-8 CASSSGPYGYTF
17 TRBJ1-1 - TRBV19 CASSRTGTQFLGTEAFF
12 TRBJ2-5 - TRBV6-8 CASSSPRETQYF
16 TRBJ2-2 - TRBV10-1 CASSPGQKKNTGELFF
17 TRBJ2-1 - TRBV12-5 CASGLEGPGGSYNEQFF
13 TRBJ2-7 - TRBV25-1 CASTLSGSYEQYF
18 TRBJ1-2 TRBD1 TRBV6-8 CASSYTSGTATTNYGYTF
15 TRBJ1-6 TRBD1 TRBV5-1 CASSLSGTDNSPLHF
14 TRBJ1-3 - TRBV29-1 CSVVKGWEGNTIYF
15 TRBJ1-4 TRBD1 TRBV28 CASSFMGTANEKLFF
18 TRBJ2-3 TRBD2 TRBV29-1 CSVEETSGRIRSTDTQYF
17 TRBJ1-5 - TRBV6-8 CASSDSEGTHDLQPQHF
15 TRBJ2-7 TRBD1 TRBV28 CASRAIQGAGYEQYF
16 TRBJ2-7 TRBD2 TRBV11-3 CASSTSSGGGSYEQYF